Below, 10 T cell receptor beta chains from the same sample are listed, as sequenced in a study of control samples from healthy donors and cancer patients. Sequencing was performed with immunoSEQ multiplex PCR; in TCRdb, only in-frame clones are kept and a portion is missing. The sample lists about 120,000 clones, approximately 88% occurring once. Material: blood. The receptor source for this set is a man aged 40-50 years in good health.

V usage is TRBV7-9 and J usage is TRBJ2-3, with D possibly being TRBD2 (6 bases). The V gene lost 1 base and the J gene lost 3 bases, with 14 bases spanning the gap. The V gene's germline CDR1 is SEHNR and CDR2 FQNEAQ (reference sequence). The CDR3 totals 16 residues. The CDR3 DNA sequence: TGTGCCAGCAGCTTAGGTGGGGGGTTGTGGACAGATACGCAGTATTTT. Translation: CASSLGGGLWTDTQYF.

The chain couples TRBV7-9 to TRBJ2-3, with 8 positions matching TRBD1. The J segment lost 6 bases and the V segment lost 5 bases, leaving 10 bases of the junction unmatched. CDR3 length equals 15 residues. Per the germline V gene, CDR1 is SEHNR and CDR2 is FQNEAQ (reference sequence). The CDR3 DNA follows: TGTGCCAGCAGCCCAACGACAGGGGCCCCGGATACGCAGTATTTT. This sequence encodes CASSPTTGAPDTQYF.

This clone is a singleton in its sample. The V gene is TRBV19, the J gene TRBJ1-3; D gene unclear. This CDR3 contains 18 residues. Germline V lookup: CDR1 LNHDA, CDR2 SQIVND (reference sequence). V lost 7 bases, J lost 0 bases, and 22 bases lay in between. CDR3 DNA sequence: TGTGCCAGTACCCCACCCAAAGGCGGACGGTTCTCTGGAAACACCATATATTTT. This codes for CASTPPKGGRFSGNTIYF.

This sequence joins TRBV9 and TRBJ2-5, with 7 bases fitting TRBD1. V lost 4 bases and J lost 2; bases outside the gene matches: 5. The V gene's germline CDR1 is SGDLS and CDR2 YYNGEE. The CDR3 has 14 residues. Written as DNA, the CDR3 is TGTGCCAGCAGCAAACGACAGGGACAAGAGACCCAGTACTTC. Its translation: CASSKRQGQETQYF. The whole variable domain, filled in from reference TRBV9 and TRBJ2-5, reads DSGVTQTPKHLITATGQRVTLRCSPRSGDLSVYWYQQSLDQGLQFLIQYYNGEERAKGNILERFSAQQFPDLHSELNLSSLELGDSALYFCASSKRQGQETQYFGPGTRLLVL.

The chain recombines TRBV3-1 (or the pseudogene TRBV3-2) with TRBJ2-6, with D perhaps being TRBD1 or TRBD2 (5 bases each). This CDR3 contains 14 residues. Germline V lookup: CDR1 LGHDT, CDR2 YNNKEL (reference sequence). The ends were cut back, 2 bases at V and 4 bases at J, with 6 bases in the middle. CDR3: CASSQRDGANVLTF. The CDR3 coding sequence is TGTGCCAGCAGCCAACGGGACGGGGCCAACGTCCTGACTTTC.

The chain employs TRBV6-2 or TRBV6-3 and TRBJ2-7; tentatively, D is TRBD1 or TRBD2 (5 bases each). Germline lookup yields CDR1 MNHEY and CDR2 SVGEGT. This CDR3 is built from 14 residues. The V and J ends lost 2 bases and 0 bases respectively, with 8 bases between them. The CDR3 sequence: CASSYPGTSYEQYF. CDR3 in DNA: TGTGCCAGCAGTTACCCCGGGACCTCCTACGAGCAGTACTTC.

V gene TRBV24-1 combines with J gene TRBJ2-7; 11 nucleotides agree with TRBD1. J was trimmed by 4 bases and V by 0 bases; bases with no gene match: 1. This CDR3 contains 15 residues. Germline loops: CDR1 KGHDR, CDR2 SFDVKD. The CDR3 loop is CATSDLGTGGYEQYF. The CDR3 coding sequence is TGTGCCACCAGTGATTTGGGGACAGGGGGGTACGAGCAGTACTTC.

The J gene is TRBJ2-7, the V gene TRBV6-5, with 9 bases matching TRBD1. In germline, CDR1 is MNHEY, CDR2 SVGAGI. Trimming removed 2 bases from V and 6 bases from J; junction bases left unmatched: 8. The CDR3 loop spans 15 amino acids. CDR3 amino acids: CASSYPGQGNSEQYF. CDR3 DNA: TGTGCCAGCAGTTACCCTGGACAGGGGAACTCCGAGCAGTACTTC.

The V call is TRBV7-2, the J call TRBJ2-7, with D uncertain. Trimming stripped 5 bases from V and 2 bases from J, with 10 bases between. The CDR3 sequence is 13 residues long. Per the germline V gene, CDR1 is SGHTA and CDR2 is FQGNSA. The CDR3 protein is CASSPTDAYEQYF. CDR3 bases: TGTGCCAGCAGCCCGACGGACGCCTACGAGCAGTACTTC.

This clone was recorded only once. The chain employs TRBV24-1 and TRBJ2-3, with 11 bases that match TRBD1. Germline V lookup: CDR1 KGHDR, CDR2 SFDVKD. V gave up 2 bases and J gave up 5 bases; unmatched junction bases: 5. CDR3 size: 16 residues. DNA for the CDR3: TGTGCCACCAGTGATTCTCGGGACAGGGGGGGAGATACGCAGTATTTT. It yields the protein CATSDSRDRGGDTQYF.